This TCR beta chain originates from a study of blood T cell repertoires in COVID-19. In the study overall: Acute and convalescent COVID-19 specimens originated in the United States, Italy and Spain.

V was cut by 7 bases and J by 8 bases, with 11 bases left in between. The CDR3 is 11 residues long. CDR1 is LNHDA and CDR2 is SQIVND in the germline V gene (reference sequence). Assay: immunoSEQ multiplex PCR; the TCRdb copy retains only in-frame clones and omits some. The sample yields approximately 170,000 clones, roughly 85% seen once. The sequence was collected from a woman older than 75 with active or convalescent COVID-19. The J gene is TRBJ1-1, the V gene TRBV19; no clear D gene. The sample taken for sequencing was peripheral blood. The CDR3 spells CASTDGAEAFF. In DNA, the CDR3 is TGTGCCAGTACCGACGGAGCCGAAGCTTTCTTT.